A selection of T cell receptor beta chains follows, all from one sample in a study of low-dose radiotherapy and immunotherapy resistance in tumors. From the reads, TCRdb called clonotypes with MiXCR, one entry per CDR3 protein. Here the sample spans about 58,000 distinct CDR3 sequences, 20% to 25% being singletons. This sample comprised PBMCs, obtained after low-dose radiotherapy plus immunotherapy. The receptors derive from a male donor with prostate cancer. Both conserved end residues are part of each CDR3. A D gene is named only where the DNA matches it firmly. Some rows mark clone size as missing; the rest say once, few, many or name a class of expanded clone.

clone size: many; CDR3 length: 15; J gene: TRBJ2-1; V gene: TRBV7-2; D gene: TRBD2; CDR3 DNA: TGTGCCAGCAGCCCCACGGTGGGAGGGAGTGGGGAGCAGTTCTTC; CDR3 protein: CASSPTVGGSGEQFF
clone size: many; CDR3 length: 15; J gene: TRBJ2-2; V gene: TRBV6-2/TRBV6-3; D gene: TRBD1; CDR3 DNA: TGTGCCAGCAAAGTCCCGGGACAGGGATCCGGGGAGCTGTTTTTT; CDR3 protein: CASKVPGQGSGELFF
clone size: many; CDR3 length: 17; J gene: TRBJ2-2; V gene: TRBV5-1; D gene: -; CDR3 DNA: TGCGCCAGCAGCTTTTCCAGAGTTTTCGCGAACACCGGGGAGCTGTTTTTT; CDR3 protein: CASSFSRVFANTGELFF
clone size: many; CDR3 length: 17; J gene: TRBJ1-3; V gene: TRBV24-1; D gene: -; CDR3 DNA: TGTGCCACCAGTGATACCCGGGACACACACTCTGGAAACACCATATATTTT; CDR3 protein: CATSDTRDTHSGNTIYF
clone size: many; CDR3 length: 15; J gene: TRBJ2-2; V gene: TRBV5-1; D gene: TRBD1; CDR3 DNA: TGCGCCAGCCGGAAAGACAGGGGGAATACCGGGGAGCTGTTTTTT; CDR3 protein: CASRKDRGNTGELFF
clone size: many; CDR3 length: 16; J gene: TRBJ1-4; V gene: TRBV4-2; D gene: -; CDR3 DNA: TGTGCCAGCAGCCAATGGCCCGAGGCCCGTAATGAAAAACTGTTTTTT; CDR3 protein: CASSQWPEARNEKLFF
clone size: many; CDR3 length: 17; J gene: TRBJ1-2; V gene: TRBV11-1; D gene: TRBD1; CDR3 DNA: TGTGCCAGCAGCCTCCGGACAGGGAACCGAGCTAACTATGGCTACACCTTC; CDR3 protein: CASSLRTGNRANYGYTF
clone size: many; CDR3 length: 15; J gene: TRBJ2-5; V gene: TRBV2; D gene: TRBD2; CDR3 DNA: TGTGCCAGCAACCGACTAGCGGAGTACCAAGAGACCCAGTACTTC; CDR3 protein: CASNRLAEYQETQYF
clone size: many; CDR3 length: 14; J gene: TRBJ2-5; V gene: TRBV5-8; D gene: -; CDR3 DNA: TGTGCCAGCAGCTTGGGCCAGCTAGGGGAGACCCAGTACTTC; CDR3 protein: CASSLGQLGETQYF
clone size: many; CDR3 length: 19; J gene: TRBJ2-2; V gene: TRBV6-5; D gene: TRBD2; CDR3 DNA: TGTGCCAGCAGCAGATCCCTTCGGCGGGCGGGGGAAAACACCGGGGAGCTGTTTTTT; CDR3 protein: CASSRSLRRAGENTGELFF
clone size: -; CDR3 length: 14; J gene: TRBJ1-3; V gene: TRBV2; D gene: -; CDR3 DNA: TGTGCCAGCAGTCCGTCGTGGGTTGGAAGCAACATATATTTT; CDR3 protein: CASSPSWVGSNIYF
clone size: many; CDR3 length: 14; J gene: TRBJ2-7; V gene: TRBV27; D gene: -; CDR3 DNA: TGTGCCAGCAGTTTAAGCCCGAACACCTACGAGCAGTACTTC; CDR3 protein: CASSLSPNTYEQYF
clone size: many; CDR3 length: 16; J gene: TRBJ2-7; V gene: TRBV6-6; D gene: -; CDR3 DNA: TGTGCCAGCAGTTACTCCGTGGGGGAAAGGGGGTACGAGCAGTACTTC; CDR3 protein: CASSYSVGERGYEQYF
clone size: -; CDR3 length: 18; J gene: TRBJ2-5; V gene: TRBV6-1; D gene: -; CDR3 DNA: TGTGCCAGCAAAGGACAGGGCGTAAGCGGGAGTTGGGGTGAGACCCAGTACTTC; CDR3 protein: CASKGQGVSGSWGETQYF
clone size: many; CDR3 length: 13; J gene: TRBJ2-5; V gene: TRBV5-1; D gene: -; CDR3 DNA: TGCGCCAGCAGCTTGCGAAGCCAAGAGACCCAGTACTTC; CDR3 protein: CASSLRSQETQYF
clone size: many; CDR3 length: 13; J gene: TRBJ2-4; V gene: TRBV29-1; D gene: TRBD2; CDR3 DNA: TGCAGCGTTGAAGCGGGAGGTGGAAACATTCAGTACTTC; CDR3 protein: CSVEAGGGNIQYF
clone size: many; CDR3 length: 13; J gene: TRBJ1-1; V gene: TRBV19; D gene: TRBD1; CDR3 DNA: TGTGCCAGTAGTATAGGGACAGGGACTGAAGCTTTCTTT; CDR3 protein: CASSIGTGTEAFF
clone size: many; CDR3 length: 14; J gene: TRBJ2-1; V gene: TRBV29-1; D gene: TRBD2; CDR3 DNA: TGCAGCGTTGCGGGCGGGAGTTCTTTCAATGAGCAGTTCTTC; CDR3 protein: CSVAGGSSFNEQFF
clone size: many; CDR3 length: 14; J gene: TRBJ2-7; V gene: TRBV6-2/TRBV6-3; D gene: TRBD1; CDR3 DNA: TGTGCCAGCAGTACAGGGGGGACAGTACCAATCACGTACTTC; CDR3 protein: CASSTGGTVPITYF
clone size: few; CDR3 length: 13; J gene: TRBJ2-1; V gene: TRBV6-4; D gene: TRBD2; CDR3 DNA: TGTGCCAGCAGTGGACTAGCGGACAATGAGCAGTTCTTC; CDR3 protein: CASSGLADNEQFF
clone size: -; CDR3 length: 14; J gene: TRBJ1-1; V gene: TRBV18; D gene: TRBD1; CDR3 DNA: TGTGCCAGCTCACCGGTGGACAGGGGCACTGAAGCTTTCTTT; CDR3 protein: CASSPVDRGTEAFF
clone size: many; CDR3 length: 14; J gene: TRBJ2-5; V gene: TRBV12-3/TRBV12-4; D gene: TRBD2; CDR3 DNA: TGTGCCAGCAGTCCTAGCGGGAGAGGGGAGACCCAGTACTTC; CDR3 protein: CASSPSGRGETQYF
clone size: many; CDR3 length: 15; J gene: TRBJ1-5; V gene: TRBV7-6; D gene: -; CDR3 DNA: TGTGCCAGCAGCTTAGCGGCAGGGAGCAATCAGCCCCAGCATTTT; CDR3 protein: CASSLAAGSNQPQHF
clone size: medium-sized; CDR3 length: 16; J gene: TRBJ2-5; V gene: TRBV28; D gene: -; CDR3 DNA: TGTGCCAGCAGTACCCGGAAGGGGAGTTCACAAGAGACCCAGTACTTC; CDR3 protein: CASSTRKGSSQETQYF
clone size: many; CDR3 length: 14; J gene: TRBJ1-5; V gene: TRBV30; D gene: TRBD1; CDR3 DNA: TGTGCCTGGAGTCTGGGACAGCCCGATCAGCCCCAGCATTTT; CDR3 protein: CAWSLGQPDQPQHF
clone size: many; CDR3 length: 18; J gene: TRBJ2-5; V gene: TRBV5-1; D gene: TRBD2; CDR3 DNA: TGCGCCAGCAGGATACGGACTAGCGGGGGACTGTACCAAGAGACCCAGTACTTC; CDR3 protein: CASRIRTSGGLYQETQYF
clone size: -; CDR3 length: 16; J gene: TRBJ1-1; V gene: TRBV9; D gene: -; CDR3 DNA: TGTGCCAGCAGCGTAGGGACTGACTTTTACCCCACTGAAGCTTTCTTT; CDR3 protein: CASSVGTDFYPTEAFF
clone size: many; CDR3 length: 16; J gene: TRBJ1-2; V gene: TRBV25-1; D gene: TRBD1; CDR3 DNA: TGTGCCAGCAGTGAGGCCTGGGGGACAGGAGCGTATGGCTACACCTTC; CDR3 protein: CASSEAWGTGAYGYTF
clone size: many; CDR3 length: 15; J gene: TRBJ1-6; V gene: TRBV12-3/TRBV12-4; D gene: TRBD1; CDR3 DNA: TGTGCCAGCAGCCGCGCCACAGGGGGGAGTTCACCCCTCCACTTT; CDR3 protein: CASSRATGGSSPLHF
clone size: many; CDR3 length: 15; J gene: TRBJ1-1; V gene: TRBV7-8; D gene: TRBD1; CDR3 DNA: TGTGCCAGCAGCTTAGCGACAGGGGGCGGCACTGAAGCTTTCTTT; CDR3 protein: CASSLATGGGTEAFF
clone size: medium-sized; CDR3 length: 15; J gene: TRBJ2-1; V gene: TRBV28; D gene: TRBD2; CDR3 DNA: TGTGCCAGCAGTTTGGGCGGGAGGACGGCCCATGAGCAGTTCTTC; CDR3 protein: CASSLGGRTAHEQFF
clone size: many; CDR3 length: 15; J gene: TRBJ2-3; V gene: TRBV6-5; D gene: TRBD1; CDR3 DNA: TGTGCCAGCAGTCGTCCCGGGACAGGGAGAGATACGCAGTATTTT; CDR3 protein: CASSRPGTGRDTQYF
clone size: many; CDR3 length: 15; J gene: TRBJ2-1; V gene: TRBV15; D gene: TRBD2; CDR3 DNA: TGTGCCACCCGTACGCGGCGGGAGGGCCAAAATGAGCAGTTCTTC; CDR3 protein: CATRTRREGQNEQFF
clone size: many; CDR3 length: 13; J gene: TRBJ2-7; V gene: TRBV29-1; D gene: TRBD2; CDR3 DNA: TGCAGCGTTGTCCTAGCGGGCTCCTACGAGCAGTACTTC; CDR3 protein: CSVVLAGSYEQYF
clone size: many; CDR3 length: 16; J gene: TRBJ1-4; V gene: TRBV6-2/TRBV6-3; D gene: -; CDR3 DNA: TGTGCCAGCAGTTACCAAGGTTCGGGTACTAATGAAAAACTGTTTTTT; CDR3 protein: CASSYQGSGTNEKLFF
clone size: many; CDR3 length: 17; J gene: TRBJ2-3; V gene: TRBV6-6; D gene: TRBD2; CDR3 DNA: TGTGCCAGCAGTTACCCGGGTTCTAGCGGGGGCACAGATACGCAGTATTTT; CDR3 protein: CASSYPGSSGGTDTQYF
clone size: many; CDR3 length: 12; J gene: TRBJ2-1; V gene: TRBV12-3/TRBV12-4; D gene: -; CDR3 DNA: TGTGCCAGCAGCAGCCTAGACCATGAGCAGTTCTTC; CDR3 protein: CASSSLDHEQFF
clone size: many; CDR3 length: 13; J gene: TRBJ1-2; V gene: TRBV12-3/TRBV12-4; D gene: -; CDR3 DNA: TGTGCCAGCAGTTTAGCGCCAGGGACATCAGTGACCTTC; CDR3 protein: CASSLAPGTSVTF
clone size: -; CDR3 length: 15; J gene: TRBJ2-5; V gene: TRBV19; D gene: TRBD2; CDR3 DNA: TGTGCCAGTAGTATAGCGGGGGGGCCGGAAGAGACCCAGTACTTC; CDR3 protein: CASSIAGGPEETQYF
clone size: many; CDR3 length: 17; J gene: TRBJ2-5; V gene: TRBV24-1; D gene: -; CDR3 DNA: TGTGCCACCAGTGATTTGCCACGGGGGACCGCTCAAGAGACCCAGTACTTC; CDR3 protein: CATSDLPRGTAQETQYF
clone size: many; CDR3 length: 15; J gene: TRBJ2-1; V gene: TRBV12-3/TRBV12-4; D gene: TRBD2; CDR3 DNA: TGTGCCAGCAGTTGGACTAGCGGGGGGCACAATGAGCAGTTCTTC; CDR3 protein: CASSWTSGGHNEQFF